These T cell receptor beta chains were read from a single sample in a study of Ad26.COV2.S vaccination and SARS-CoV-2 variants. Profiling relied on immunoSEQ multiplex PCR, and the TCRdb table lists in-frame clones only, not all of them. Of roughly 380,000 clones in the sample, about 90% were seen once. Sequenced here: peripheral blood, sampled after recovery from COVID-19. The receptors here all came from a human donor who had recovered from COVID-19. CDR3s include the opening cysteine and the closing phenylalanine or tryptophan. The D gene is left open where the match is weak. Some rows have no size entry. The others give once, few or many, or a class for an expanded clone.

CASRTSGGVGEQFF	TGTGCCAGCAGGACTAGCGGGGGGGTAGGGGAGCAGTTCTTC	-	TRBV25-1	TRBJ2-1	TRBD2
CASSVDQGRSTEAFF	TGTGCCAGCAGCGTAGACCAGGGGAGGAGCACTGAAGCTTTCTTT	-	TRBV9	TRBJ1-1	-
CASSLAGRPEAFF	TGTGCCAGCAGCTTAGCGGGACGACCTGAAGCTTTCTTT	-	TRBV5-4	TRBJ1-1	-
CASRLAGLETQYF	TGTGCCAGCAGGCTAGCGGGGTTGGAGACCCAGTACTTC	once	TRBV11-1	TRBJ2-5	TRBD2
CASSESPVNTEAFF	TGCGCCAGCAGTGAATCGCCAGTTAACACTGAAGCTTTCTTT	-	TRBV10-1	TRBJ1-1	-
CASRPHNGQTSGNTIYF	TGTGCCAGCAGACCGCACAACGGACAGACCTCTGGAAACACCATATATTTT	-	TRBV7-9	TRBJ1-3	-
CASSPDLYAGTEAFF	TGTGCCAGCAGCCCAGATCTATATGCCGGCACTGAAGCTTTCTTT	once	TRBV7-9	TRBJ1-1	-
CASSPFRTGVSSYNSPLHF	TGTGCCAGCAGTCCCTTTCGGACAGGCGTCAGCTCCTATAATTCACCCCTCCACTTT	-	TRBV6-6	TRBJ1-6	TRBD1
CASSETPRQGGEAFF	TGTGCCAGCAGTGAAACGCCCCGACAGGGAGGTGAAGCTTTCTTT	-	TRBV6-1	TRBJ1-1	TRBD1
CSASSPQLGGGNTDTQYF	TGCAGTGCTAGTTCCCCACAATTAGGCGGGGGAAATACAGATACGCAGTATTTT	-	TRBV20-1	TRBJ2-3	TRBD2
CASRTGGGTNEKLFF	TGTGCCAGCAGGACCGGGGGTGGGACTAATGAAAAACTGTTTTTT	-	TRBV2	TRBJ1-4	-
CASSNLGLVVTDTQYF	TGTGCCAGCAGCAACCTGGGTCTTGTGGTCACAGATACGCAGTATTTT	-	TRBV9	TRBJ2-3	-
CASSLGVPMNTEAFF	TGCGCCAGCAGCTTGGGGGTTCCCATGAACACTGAAGCTTTCTTT	-	TRBV5-1	TRBJ1-1	-
CASSLGGVDEQYF	TGTGCCAGCAGCCTCGGAGGGGTCGACGAGCAGTACTTC	-	TRBV11-2	TRBJ2-7	-
CASSPNIDEQYF	TGTGCCAGCAGTCCCAACATCGACGAGCAGTACTTC	-	TRBV12-3/TRBV12-4	TRBJ2-7	-
CATLLTIGGSTDTQYF	TGTGCCACCCTCCTCACTATCGGGGGAAGCACAGATACGCAGTATTTT	-	TRBV15	TRBJ2-3	-
CASSLAGGPGNEQFF	TGTGCCAGCAGCTTAGCGGGGGGGCCCGGCAATGAGCAGTTCTTC	-	TRBV5-6	TRBJ2-1	TRBD2